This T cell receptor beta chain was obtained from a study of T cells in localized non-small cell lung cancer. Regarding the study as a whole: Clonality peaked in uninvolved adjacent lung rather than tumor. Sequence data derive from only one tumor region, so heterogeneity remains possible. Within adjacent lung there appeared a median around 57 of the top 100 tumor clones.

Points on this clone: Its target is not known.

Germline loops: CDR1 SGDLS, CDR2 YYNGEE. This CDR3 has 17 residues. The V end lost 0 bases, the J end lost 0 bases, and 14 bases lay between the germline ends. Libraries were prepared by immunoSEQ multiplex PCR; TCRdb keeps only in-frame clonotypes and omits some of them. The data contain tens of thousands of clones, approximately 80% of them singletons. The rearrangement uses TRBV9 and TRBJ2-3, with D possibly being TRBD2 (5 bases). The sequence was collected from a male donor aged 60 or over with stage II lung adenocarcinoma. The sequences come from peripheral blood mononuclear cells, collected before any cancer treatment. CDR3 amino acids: CASSVGWSGTSTDTQYF. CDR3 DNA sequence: TGTGCCAGCAGCGTAGGATGGAGCGGAACTAGCACAGATACGCAGTATTTT.